Given below is one T cell receptor beta chain in context. TCRdb's table, derived via immunoSEQ multiplex PCR, lists solely in-frame clones and lacks some. The sample has hundreds of thousands of clones; 89% are singletons. The data belong to a study of blood T cell repertoires in COVID-19. A Seattle source enrolled patients during active infection and followed them longitudinally. The germline V gene has CDR1 MDHEN and CDR2 SYDVKM. The CDR3 contains 13 residues. Trimming removed 5 bases from V and 3 bases from J, with 8 bases in between. The sequence derives from a woman in her twenties or thirties with COVID-19, enrolled during active disease. The chain joins TRBV28 to TRBJ2-1; D might be TRBD2 (5 bases). The sequenced material came from peripheral blood. This CDR3 is CASSEGSYNEQFF. The CDR3 DNA is TGTGCCAGCAGTGAGGGCAGCTACAATGAGCAGTTCTTC.